Listed here are 9 T cell receptor beta chains from one sample, sequenced in a study of blood T cell repertoires in COVID-19. TCRdb's table, derived via immunoSEQ multiplex PCR, lists solely in-frame clones and lacks some. Seen here are around 190,000 clones, roughly four fifths observed once, and the top ten hold 7.6%. The sample consisted of peripheral blood. The receptor source for this set is a woman in her 70s with COVID-19, enrolled during active disease.

The chain has TRBV7-3 and TRBJ2-3, with TRBD1 identical over 8 bases. The CDR3 is 14 amino acids. Germline V lookup: CDR1 SGHTA, CDR2 FQGTGA. V lost 5 bases and J lost 3; bases outside the gene matches: 4. The CDR3 spells CASSRTGGTDTQYF. The DNA for the CDR3 is TGTGCCAGCAGCCGCACAGGGGGTACAGATACGCAGTATTTT.

This clone has only a few counts. The gene calls are TRBV27 and TRBJ2-7; 11 nucleotides line up with TRBD1. In germline, CDR1 is MNHEY, CDR2 SMNVEV (reference sequence). The V gene end was trimmed by 5 bases and the J gene end by 7 bases; junction bases not matched to a gene: 10. The CDR3 is 15 amino acids. CDR3: CASSPRGQGAREQYF. CDR3 sequence (DNA): TGTGCCAGCAGTCCCCGAGGACAGGGGGCGCGGGAGCAGTACTTC.

The chain has TRBV28 and TRBJ1-1; TRBD1 aligns across 9 bases. With V trimmed by 2 bases and J by 11 bases, 0 bases remained unmatched. CDR1 is MDHEN and CDR2 is SYDVKM in the germline V gene. This CDR3 region has 11 residues. The CDR3 loop reads CASSLGQGAFF. As DNA, the CDR3 is TGTGCCAGCAGTTTAGGACAGGGGGCTTTCTTT.

This sequence joins TRBV28 and TRBJ1-1; TRBD1 aligns across 7 bases. V lost 2 bases to trimming and J lost 6 bases; unmatched junction nucleotides: 6. The CDR3 is 14 residues long. Germline CDR1 MDHEN, CDR2 SYDVKM. CDR3 amino acids: CASSLKGGGSEAFF. CDR3 DNA sequence: TGTGCCAGCAGTTTAAAAGGAGGGGGCTCTGAAGCTTTCTTT.

This chain connects TRBV5-6 to TRBJ1-2; the D gene is possibly TRBD1 (5 bases). CDR1 is SGHDT and CDR2 is YYEEEE in the germline V gene. V was pared by 1 base and J by 8 bases, with 21 bases between. CDR3 size: 16 residues. Here the CDR3 DNA reads TGTGCCAGCAGCTTGTCCCCTCAGGGAAGGGAGGTAGGCTACACCTTC. Protein: CASSLSPQGREVGYTF.

This clone was observed a single time. The chain joins TRBV28 to TRBJ2-1; possible D gene TRBD1, 6 bases. The germline V and J ends were trimmed by 6 bases and 9 bases, with 21 bases remaining between them. The CDR3 has 15 residues. Per germline, CDR1 MDHEN and CDR2 SYDVKM. The CDR3 reads CASSTRGNAVPEQFF. For the CDR3, the DNA is TGTGCCAGCAGCACCAGGGGCAACGCGGTGCCTGAGCAGTTCTTC.

V usage is TRBV27 and J usage is TRBJ2-7; 10 nucleotides match TRBD1. Per germline, CDR1 MNHEY and CDR2 SMNVEV (reference sequence). The CDR3 totals 14 residues. V was pared by 4 bases and J by 1 base, with 1 base of the junction left unmatched. CDR3 in amino acids: CASSWGQGSYEQYF. The CDR3, as DNA: TGTGCCAGCAGTTGGGGACAGGGGTCCTACGAGCAGTACTTC.

The chain couples TRBV28 to TRBJ1-1; tentative D call: TRBD1 (5 bases). The germline CDR1 and CDR2 sequences are MDHEN and SYDVKM. Trimming removed 4 bases from V and 0 bases from J, with 18 bases in between. This CDR3 spans 17 amino acids. CDR3 bases: TGTGCCAGCAGTTCCCTGGGCCCCGGGGGAATGAACACTGAAGCTTTCTTT. Protein product: CASSSLGPGGMNTEAFF.

This clone showed up just once. Sequence at one end of the junction differs from germline and may be a read error. Written as DNA, the CDR3 is TGTGCCACCAGCGGAGACAGGGGCCGTGGGGAGCTGTTTTTT. It translates to CATSGDRGRGELFF. The chain recombines TRBV15 with TRBJ2-2; 8 nucleotides line up with TRBD1. Per germline, CDR1 LNHNV and CDR2 YYDKDF (reference sequence). CDR3 length: 14 residues.